This entry lists 2 T cell receptor beta chains sequenced from one sample in a study of cytomegalovirus exposure and HLA in healthy donors. With 60 Vbeta and 13 Jbeta primers, the PCR was carried out. Sequencing was performed with immunoSEQ multiplex PCR; in TCRdb, only in-frame clones are kept and a portion is missing. The data show fewer than 200,000 clones, with around 81% seen just once and approximately 2% held by the top ten. The sample comprised PBMCs. The receptors were sampled from a woman aged 25 to 39 in good health and CMV-seronegative.

This CDR3 reads CASSVAPERTDTQYF. CDR3 bases: TGTGCCAGCAGCGTAGCCCCGGAGCGCACAGATACGCAGTATTTT. V is TRBV9 and J is TRBJ2-3; D is undetermined. Germline-derived CDR1 and CDR2 are SGDLS and YYNGEE. Trimming stripped 0 bases from V and 1 base from J, with 9 bases between. This CDR3 region has 15 residues.

V usage is TRBV7-9 and J usage is TRBJ2-3, with 8 bases that match TRBD2. CDR1 SEHNR and CDR2 FQNEAQ come from the germline V gene (reference sequence). The CDR3 runs to 16 residues. With V trimmed by 1 base and J by 2 bases, 5 bases remained unmatched. The CDR3 loop reads CASSLGAGGVTDTQYF. CDR3 DNA sequence: TGTGCCAGCAGCTTAGGTGCGGGAGGCGTCACAGATACGCAGTATTTT. Supplemented by reference TRBV7-9 and TRBJ2-3, the full variable domain reads DTGVSQNPRHKITKRGQNVTFRCDPISEHNRLYWYRQTLGQGPEFLTYFQNEAQLEKSRLLSDRFSAERPKGSFSTLEIQRTEQGDSAMYLCASSLGAGGVTDTQYFGPGTRLTVL.